This TCR beta chain was documented in a study of blood T cell repertoires in COVID-19 (TCRdb year 2020). Concerning the study at large: Samples covering the acute and convalescent phases of COVID-19 were provided by collaborators in the United States, Italy and Spain. The prospective study material was composed of cDNA or gDNA derived from T cells, B-cell-depleted T cells, or PBMCs. The dataset comprised deeply sampled blood TCRbeta repertoires from subjects exposed to, actively infected with, or recovered from COVID-19. A freely available public database, intended as a resource for researchers studying the immune response to SARS-CoV-2, is where the repertoires were released. The samples were drawn from the first 160 participants of the ongoing ImmuneRACE study and from 950 to 1,500 subjects provided by 6 global collaborators. A de-identified subject ID, COVID-19 status, age in years and sex were almost always included in the sample metadata. Where available, HLA class I and class II types were taken from metadata supplied by the sample provider and were not determined by assay-based typing.

TCRbeta CDR3 regions were amplified from genomic DNA using the immunoSEQ Assay, a bias-controlled multiplex PCR. In the source study's methods: The number of nucleated cells in each sample was estimated by amplification of reference gene primers within the assay. To quantify the absolute abundance of each unique TCRbeta CDR3 rearrangement, sequence reads were collapsed and filtered. For each sample, productive Simpson clonality was calculated as the square root of Simpson's diversity index across productive rearrangements. Not all clones reach the TCRdb copy of this immuneACCESS table, which keeps in-frame sequences only. Checked studies attribute under half of the gap to unresolved V genes and leave the rest unexplained. V and J calls and clone size are those listed in that table; D and trimming were worked out from the DNA. Here the sample has about 270,000 clones; approximately 91% occur a single time. The top ten clones comprise 2% to 2.5% of the sample.

Participants in the prospective study were aged 18 to 89 years, lived in 20 to 30 United States geographic areas, and enrolled through a virtual design. In the prospective study, participants were assigned to cohorts based on the clinical history participants reported in a screening survey and a study questionnaire. Mobile phlebotomists in the prospective study collected whole blood, serum and a nasopharyngeal or oropharyngeal swab from every participant. Over a roughly two-month period, participants in the prospective study had the option of providing additional blood draws and questionnaires. Prospective study blood samples were shipped either frozen or at room temperature before DNA extraction. A note on this clone: The target of this receptor is not known. Within one base of it there is no much larger clone, and no base qualities were kept.

Broad study findings and their caveats: How much clinical and demographic metadata was included differed by source and by participant, and the metadata was provided uncurated.

This receptor was obtained from a woman between 40 and 55 years old with acute COVID-19. Material: PBMCs or T cells enriched from blood (not recorded which).

This receptor has the CDR3 CASTFSQGTGNTIYF. Here is the DNA: TGTGCCAGCACCTTCTCTCAGGGGACTGGAAACACCATATATTTT. The sequence is built from TRBV3-1 (or the pseudogene TRBV3-2) and TRBJ1-3; a tentative D match to TRBD1 spans 6 bases. Taken from the germline V gene (reference sequence), the CDR1 and CDR2 loops are LGHDT and YNNKEL. V is reduced by 7 bases and J by 2 bases, leaving a spacing of 15 bases between them. The cysteine opens and the phenylalanine closes a CDR3 of 15 amino acids. The kept DNA is CDR3 alone, 45 bases in frame from the first base.